The rows below give T cell receptor beta chains drawn from one sample of a study of regulatory T cells in long-lasting Graves disease. TCRdb reprocessed the multiplex PCR reads via MiXCR and lists one record per CDR3 protein. The table has a few hundred thousand distinct CDR3 sequences, approximately 22% seen once. The starting material was peripheral blood mononuclear cells (PBMCs), obtained when the disease was refractory, from a patient treated with antithyroid drugs. The receptors derive from a female donor with Graves disease. The conserved cysteine and the conserved F or W are not part of the CDR3 here.

j_gene | v_gene | CDR3aa
TRBJ2-4 | TRBV5-1 | ASTPDSPNIQY
TRBJ2-7 | TRBV12-3/TRBV12-4 | ASSFSEPRNEQY
TRBJ2-2 | TRBV2 | ASSEAKLAGANGELF
TRBJ2-7 | TRBV27 | ASSLSGTLGYEQY
TRBJ2-5 | TRBV7-3 | ASSIHGTEETQY
TRBJ2-7 | TRBV28 | ASSLAGTSGTYEQY
TRBJ2-1 | TRBV27 | ASSWDQGNHNEQF
TRBJ2-1 | TRBV7-9 | ASSLALGQGKNEQF
TRBJ1-5 | TRBV12-3/TRBV12-4 | ASTSTLGRESNQPQH
TRBJ2-2 | TRBV3-1 | ASSQVLGGAEDTGELF
TRBJ2-2 | TRBV5-1 | ASSSRAGNTGELF
TRBJ2-7 | TRBV2 | ASSERLLWNEQY
TRBJ1-1 | TRBV2 | ASSDRGTGMANTEAF
TRBJ2-7 | TRBV28 | ASSLGSGYEQC
TRBJ2-5 | TRBV20-1 | SARSDRTQETQY
TRBJ2-1 | TRBV29-1 | SVDRLGGGEQF
TRBJ2-7 | TRBV13 | ASSYRTGRGEQY
TRBJ2-7 | TRBV10-3 | AISEQGTQYEQY
TRBJ2-5 | TRBV29-1 | SAVDRERGETQY
TRBJ2-5 | TRBV2 | ASRGRGSETQY
TRBJ2-1 | TRBV6-1 | ASSDRTSGINEQF
TRBJ1-1 | TRBV20-1 | SAPTGDTEAF
TRBJ2-1 | TRBV2 | ASSPLAGLYNEQF
TRBJ1-6 | TRBV3-1 | ASSYSPGGSGSPLH
TRBJ1-1 | TRBV19 | ASRPNSGVNTEAF
TRBJ1-1 | TRBV4-1 | ASSQAESGYEAF
TRBJ1-1 | TRBV6-1 | ASVRRMNTEAF
TRBJ2-5 | TRBV11-2 | ASSLSTEQETQY
TRBJ1-5 | TRBV5-6 | ASSQGEGHQPQH
TRBJ2-7 | TRBV2 | ASSESRADSSYEQY
TRBJ1-1 | TRBV27 | ASSTGSREAF
TRBJ1-1 | TRBV28 | ASSPPGSVEAF
TRBJ2-2 | TRBV12-3/TRBV12-4 | ASSLTGVDTGELF